What follows is one T cell receptor (beta chain) and its context. The CDR3 is 15 residues long. V was shortened by 4 bases and J by 0 bases, with 12 bases between the two germline ends. From germline, CDR1 is LGHDT and CDR2 YNNKEL (reference sequence). This entry belongs to a study of T cell responses to AZD1222 COVID-19 vaccine. Measured with immunoSEQ multiplex PCR; TCRdb has only the in-frame clones, and not every one. The top ten clones hold nearly 25% of a sample with roughly 65,000 clones, less than 90% of them seen once. The genes are TRBV3-1 (or the pseudogene TRBV3-2) and TRBJ2-5; unclear D gene. This specimen consisted of peripheral blood, obtained 28 days after the second AZD1222 dose. The TCR comes from an adult who received the AZD1222 COVID-19 vaccine. CDR3 protein: CASSPTLAHQETQYF. The CDR3 nucleotides read TGTGCCAGCAGCCCTACGTTAGCTCACCAAGAGACCCAGTACTTC.